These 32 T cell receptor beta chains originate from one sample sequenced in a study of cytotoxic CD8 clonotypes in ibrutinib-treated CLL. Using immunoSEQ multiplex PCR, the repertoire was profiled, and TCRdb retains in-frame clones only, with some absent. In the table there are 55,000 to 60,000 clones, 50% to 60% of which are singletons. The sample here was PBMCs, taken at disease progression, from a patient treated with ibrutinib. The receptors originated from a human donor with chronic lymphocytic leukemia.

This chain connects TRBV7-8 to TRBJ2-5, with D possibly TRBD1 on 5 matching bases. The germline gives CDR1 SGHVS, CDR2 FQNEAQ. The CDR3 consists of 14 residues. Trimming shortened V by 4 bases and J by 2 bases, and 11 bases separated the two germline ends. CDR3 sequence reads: CASSSGPGQETQYF. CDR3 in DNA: TGTGCCAGCAGCTCAGGGCCCGGGCAAGAGACCCAGTACTTC.

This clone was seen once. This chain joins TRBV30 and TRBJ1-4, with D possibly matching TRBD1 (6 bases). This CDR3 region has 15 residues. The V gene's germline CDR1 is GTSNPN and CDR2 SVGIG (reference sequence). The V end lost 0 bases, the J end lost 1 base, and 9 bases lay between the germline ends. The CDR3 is CAWSVQGGTNEKLFF. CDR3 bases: TGTGCCTGGAGTGTACAGGGTGGAACTAATGAAAAACTGTTTTTT.

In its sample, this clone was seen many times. This CDR3 is CASSTHRETDTQYF. The DNA of the CDR3 is TGTGCCAGCAGTACACACAGGGAGACGGATACGCAGTATTTT. The V call is TRBV28, the J call TRBJ2-3, with D possibly TRBD1 on 6 matching bases. CDR1 MDHEN and CDR2 SYDVKM come from the germline V gene. The CDR3 spans 14 residues. Trimming removed 5 bases from V and 6 bases from J, with 15 bases in between.

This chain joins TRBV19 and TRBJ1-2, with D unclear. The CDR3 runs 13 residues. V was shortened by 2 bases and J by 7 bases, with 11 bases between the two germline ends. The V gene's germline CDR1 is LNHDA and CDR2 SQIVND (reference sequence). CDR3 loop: CASSISGPGGYTF. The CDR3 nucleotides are TGTGCCAGTAGTATATCGGGTCCAGGTGGCTACACCTTC.

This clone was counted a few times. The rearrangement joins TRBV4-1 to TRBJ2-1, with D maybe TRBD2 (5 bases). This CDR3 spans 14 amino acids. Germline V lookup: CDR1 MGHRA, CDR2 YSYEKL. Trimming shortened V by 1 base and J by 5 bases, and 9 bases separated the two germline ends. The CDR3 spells CASSQGGRDNEQFF. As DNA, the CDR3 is TGCGCCAGCAGCCAAGGTGGGAGAGACAATGAGCAGTTCTTC.

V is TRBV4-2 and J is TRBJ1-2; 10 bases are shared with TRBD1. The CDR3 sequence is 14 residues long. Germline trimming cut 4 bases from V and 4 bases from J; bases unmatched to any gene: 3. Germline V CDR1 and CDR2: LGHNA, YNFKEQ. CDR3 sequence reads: CASSPGQGSYGYTF. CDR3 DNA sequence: TGTGCCAGCAGCCCGGGACAGGGGTCCTATGGCTACACCTTC.

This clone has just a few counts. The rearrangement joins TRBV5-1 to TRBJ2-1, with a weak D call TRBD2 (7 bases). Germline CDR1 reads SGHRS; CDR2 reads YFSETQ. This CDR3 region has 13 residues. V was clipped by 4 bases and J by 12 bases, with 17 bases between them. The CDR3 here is CASSAGLGGTQFF. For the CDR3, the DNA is TGCGCCAGCAGCGCAGGACTAGGGGGGACGCAGTTCTTC.

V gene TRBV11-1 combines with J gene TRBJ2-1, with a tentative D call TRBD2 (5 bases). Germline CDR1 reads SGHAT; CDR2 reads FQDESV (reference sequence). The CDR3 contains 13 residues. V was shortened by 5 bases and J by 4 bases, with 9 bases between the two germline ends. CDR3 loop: CASSLTRYNEQFF. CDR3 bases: TGTGCCAGCAGCCTAACTAGATACAATGAGCAGTTCTTC. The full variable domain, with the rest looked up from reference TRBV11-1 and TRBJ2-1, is EAEVAQSPRYKITEKSQAVAFWCDPISGHATLYWYRQILGQGPELLVQFQDESVVDDSQLPKDRFSAERLKGVDSTLKIQPAELGDSAMYLCASSLTRYNEQFFGPGTRLTVL.

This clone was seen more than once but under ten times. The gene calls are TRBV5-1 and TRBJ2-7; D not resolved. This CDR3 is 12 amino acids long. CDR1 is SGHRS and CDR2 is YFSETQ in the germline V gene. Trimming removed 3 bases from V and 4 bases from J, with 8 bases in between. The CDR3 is CASSSTAYEQYF. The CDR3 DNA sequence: TGCGCCAGCAGCTCGACGGCTTACGAGCAGTACTTC.

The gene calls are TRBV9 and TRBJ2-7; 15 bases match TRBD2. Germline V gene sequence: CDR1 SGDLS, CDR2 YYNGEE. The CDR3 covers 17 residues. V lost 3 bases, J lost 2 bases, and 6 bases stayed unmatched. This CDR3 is CASSGGLAGGSPYEQYF. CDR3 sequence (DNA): TGTGCCAGCAGCGGGGGACTAGCGGGAGGATCCCCCTACGAGCAGTACTTC.

This CDR3 reads CASSTAGAATGELFF. CDR3 coding DNA: TGTGCCAGCAGCACAGCGGGGGCAGCCACCGGGGAGCTGTTTTTT. The rearrangement joins TRBV5-6 to TRBJ2-2; TRBD2 aligns across 8 bases. Trimming cost V 4 bases and J 4 bases; bases outside gene matches: 6. Germline V gene sequence: CDR1 SGHDT, CDR2 YYEEEE. The CDR3 length is 15 residues. The whole variable domain, filled in from reference TRBV5-6 and TRBJ2-2, reads DAGVTQSPTHLIKTRGQQVTLRCSPKSGHDTVSWYQQALGQGPQFIFQYYEEEERQRGNFPDRFSGHQFPNYSSELNVNALLLGDSALYLCASSTAGAATGELFFGEGSRLTVL.

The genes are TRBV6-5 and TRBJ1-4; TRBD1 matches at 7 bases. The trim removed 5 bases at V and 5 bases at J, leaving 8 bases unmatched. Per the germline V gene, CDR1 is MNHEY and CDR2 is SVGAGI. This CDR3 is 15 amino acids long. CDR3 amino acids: CASSHQTGSNEKLFF. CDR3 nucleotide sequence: TGTGCCAGCAGTCACCAGACAGGGTCCAATGAAAAACTGTTTTTT.

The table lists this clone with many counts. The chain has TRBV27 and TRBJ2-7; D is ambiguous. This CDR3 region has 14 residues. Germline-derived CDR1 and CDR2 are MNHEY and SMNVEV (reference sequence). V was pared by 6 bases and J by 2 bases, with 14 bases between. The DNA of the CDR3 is TGTGCCAGCAGAATATCAGAAATAGCCTACGAGCAGTACTTC. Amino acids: CASRISEIAYEQYF.

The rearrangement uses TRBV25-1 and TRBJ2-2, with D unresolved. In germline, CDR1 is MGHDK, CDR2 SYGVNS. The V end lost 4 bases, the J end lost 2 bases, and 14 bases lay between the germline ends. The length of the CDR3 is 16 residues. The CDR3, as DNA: TGTGCCAGCAGTGCCCCGACGACCTCCAACACCGGGGAGCTGTTTTTT. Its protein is CASSAPTTSNTGELFF.

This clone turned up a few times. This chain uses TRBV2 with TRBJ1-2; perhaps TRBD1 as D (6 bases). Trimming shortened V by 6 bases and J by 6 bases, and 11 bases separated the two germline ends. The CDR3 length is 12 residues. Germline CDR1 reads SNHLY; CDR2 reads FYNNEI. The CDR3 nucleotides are TGTGCCAGCAGCTTACAGGGTAATGGCTACACCTTC. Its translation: CASSLQGNGYTF.

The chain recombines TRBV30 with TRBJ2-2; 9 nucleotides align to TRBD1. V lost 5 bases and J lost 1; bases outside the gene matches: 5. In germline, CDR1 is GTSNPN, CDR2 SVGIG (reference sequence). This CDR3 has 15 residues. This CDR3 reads CAWGGQGMNTGELFF. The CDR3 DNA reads TGTGCCTGGGGCGGACAGGGGATGAACACCGGGGAGCTGTTTTTT.

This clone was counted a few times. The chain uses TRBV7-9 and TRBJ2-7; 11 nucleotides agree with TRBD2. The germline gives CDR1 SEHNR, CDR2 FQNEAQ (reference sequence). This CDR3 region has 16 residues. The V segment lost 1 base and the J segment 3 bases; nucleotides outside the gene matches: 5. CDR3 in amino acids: CASSLGLAGLHYEQYF. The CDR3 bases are TGTGCCAGCAGCTTAGGACTAGCGGGGCTCCACTACGAGCAGTACTTC.

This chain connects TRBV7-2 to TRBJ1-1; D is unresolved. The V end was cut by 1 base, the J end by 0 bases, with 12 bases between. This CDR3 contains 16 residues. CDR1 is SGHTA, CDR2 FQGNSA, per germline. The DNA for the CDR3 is TGTGCCAGCAGCTTAGTTTTCGGCAGTGTGAACACTGAAGCTTTCTTT. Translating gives CASSLVFGSVNTEAFF.

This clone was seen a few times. CDR3 in amino acids: CASSGDGEYTF. As DNA, the CDR3 is TGTGCCAGCAGCGGCGACGGGGAGTACACCTTC. The chain uses TRBV9 and TRBJ1-2; D ambiguous. The CDR3 extends over 11 amino acids. Germline V gene data show CDR1 as SGDLS and CDR2 as YYNGEE. Trimming stripped 3 bases from V and 11 bases from J, with 11 bases between.

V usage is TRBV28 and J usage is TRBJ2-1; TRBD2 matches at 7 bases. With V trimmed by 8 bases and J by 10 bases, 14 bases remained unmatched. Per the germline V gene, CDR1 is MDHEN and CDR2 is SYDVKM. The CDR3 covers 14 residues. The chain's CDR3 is CASVLQAGGWEQFF. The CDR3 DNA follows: TGTGCCAGCGTCCTGCAAGCCGGGGGGTGGGAGCAGTTCTTC. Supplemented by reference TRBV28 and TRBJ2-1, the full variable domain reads DVKVTQSSRYLVKRTGEKVFLECVQDMDHENMFWYRQDPGLGLRLIYFSYDVKMKEKGDIPEGYSVSREKKERFSLILESASTNQTSMYLCASVLQAGGWEQFFGPGTRLTVL.

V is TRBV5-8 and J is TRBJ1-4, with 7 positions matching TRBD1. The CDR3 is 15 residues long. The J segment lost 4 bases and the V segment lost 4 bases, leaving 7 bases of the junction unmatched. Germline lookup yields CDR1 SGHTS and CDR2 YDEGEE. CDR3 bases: TGTGCCAGCAGCGGTAGGGGGCTGGGTAATGAAAAACTGTTTTTT. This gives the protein CASSGRGLGNEKLFF.

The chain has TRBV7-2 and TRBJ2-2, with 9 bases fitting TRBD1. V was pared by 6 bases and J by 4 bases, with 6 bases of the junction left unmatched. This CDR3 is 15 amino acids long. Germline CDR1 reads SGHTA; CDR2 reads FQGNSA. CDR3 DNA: TGTGCCAGCAGGACACAGGGGGCGAGCACCGGGGAGCTGTTTTTT. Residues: CASRTQGASTGELFF. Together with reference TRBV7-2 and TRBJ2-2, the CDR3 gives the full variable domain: GAGVSQSPSNKVTEKGKDVELRCDPISGHTALYWYRQSLGQGLEFLIYFQGNSAPDKSGLPSDRFSAERTGGSVSTLTIQRTQQEDSAVYLCASRTQGASTGELFFGEGSRLTVL.

The CDR3: CASSSRIGTGRNEQFF. CDR3 in DNA: TGTGCCAGCAGCTCACGCATCGGGACAGGGAGAAATGAGCAGTTCTTC. V is TRBV9 and J is TRBJ2-1; 9 bases map to TRBD1. V gave up 4 bases and J gave up 7 bases; unmatched junction bases: 12. The CDR3 extends over 16 amino acids. Germline-derived CDR1 and CDR2 are SGDLS and YYNGEE.

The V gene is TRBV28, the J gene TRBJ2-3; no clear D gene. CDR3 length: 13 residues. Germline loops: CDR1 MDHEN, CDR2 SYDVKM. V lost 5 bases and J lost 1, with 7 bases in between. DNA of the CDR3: TGTGCCAGCAGTCCAGGCGGCACAGATACGCAGTATTTT. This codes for CASSPGGTDTQYF. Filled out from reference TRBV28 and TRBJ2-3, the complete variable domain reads DVKVTQSSRYLVKRTGEKVFLECVQDMDHENMFWYRQDPGLGLRLIYFSYDVKMKEKGDIPEGYSVSREKKERFSLILESASTNQTSMYLCASSPGGTDTQYFGPGTRLTVL.

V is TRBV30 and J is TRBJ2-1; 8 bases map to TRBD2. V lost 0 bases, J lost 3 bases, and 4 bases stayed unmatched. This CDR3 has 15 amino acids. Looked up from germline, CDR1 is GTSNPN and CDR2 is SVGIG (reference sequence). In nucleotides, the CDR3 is TGTGCCTGGAGTGTGGGCGGGGGGCACTACAATGAGCAGTTCTTC. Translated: CAWSVGGGHYNEQFF. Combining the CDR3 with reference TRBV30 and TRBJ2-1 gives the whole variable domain SQTIHQWPATLVQPVGSPLSLECTVEGTSNPNLYWYRQAAGRGLQLLFYSVGIGQISSEVPQNLSASRPQDRQFILSSKKLLLSDSGFYLCAWSVGGGHYNEQFFGPGTRLTVL.

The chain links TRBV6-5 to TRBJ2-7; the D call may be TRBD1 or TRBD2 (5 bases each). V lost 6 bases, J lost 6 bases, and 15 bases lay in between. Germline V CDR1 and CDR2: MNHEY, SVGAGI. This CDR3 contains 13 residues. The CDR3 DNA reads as TGTGCCAGCAGCCTAGGACAAACTAGCGAGCAGTACTTC. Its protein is CASSLGQTSEQYF.

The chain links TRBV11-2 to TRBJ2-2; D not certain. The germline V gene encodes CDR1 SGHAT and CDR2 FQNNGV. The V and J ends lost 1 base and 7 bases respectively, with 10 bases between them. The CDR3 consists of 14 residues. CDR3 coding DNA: TGTGCCAGCAGCTTAGGGAGTTACGTCGGGGAGCTGTTTTTT. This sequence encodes CASSLGSYVGELFF.

CDR3 DNA sequence: TGTGCCATCGAAGGACAGGTCGGAAACACCATATATTTT. As protein: CAIEGQVGNTIYF. The V call is TRBV6-1, the J call TRBJ1-3; 7 positions agree with TRBD1. CDR3 length: 13 amino acids. Germline-derived CDR1 and CDR2 are MNHNS and SASEGT. V shed 10 bases and J 4 bases; nucleotides not matched to a gene: 7.

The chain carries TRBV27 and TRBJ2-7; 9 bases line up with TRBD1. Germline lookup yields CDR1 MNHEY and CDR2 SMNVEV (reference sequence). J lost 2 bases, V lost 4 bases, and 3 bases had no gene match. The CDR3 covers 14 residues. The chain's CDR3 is CASSWDRETYEQYF. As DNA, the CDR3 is TGTGCCAGCAGTTGGGACAGGGAGACCTACGAGCAGTACTTC.

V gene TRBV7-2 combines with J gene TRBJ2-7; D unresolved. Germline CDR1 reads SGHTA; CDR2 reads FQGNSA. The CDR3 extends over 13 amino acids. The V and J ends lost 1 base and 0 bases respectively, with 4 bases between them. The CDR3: CASSLDFSYEQYF. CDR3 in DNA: TGTGCCAGCAGCTTAGACTTCTCCTACGAGCAGTACTTC.

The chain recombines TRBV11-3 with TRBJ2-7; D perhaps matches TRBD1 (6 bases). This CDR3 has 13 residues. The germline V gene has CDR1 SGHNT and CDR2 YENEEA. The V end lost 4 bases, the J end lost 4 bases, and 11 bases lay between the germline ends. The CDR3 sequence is CASSYGQKYEQYF. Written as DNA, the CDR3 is TGTGCCAGCAGCTACGGACAGAAGTACGAGCAGTACTTC.

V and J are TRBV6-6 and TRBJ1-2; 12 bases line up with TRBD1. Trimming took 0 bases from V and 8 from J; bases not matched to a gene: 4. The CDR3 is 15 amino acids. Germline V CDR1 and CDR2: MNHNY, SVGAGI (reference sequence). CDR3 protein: CASSYSGTGGWGYTF. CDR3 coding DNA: TGTGCCAGCAGTTACTCTGGGACAGGGGGCTGGGGCTACACCTTC.